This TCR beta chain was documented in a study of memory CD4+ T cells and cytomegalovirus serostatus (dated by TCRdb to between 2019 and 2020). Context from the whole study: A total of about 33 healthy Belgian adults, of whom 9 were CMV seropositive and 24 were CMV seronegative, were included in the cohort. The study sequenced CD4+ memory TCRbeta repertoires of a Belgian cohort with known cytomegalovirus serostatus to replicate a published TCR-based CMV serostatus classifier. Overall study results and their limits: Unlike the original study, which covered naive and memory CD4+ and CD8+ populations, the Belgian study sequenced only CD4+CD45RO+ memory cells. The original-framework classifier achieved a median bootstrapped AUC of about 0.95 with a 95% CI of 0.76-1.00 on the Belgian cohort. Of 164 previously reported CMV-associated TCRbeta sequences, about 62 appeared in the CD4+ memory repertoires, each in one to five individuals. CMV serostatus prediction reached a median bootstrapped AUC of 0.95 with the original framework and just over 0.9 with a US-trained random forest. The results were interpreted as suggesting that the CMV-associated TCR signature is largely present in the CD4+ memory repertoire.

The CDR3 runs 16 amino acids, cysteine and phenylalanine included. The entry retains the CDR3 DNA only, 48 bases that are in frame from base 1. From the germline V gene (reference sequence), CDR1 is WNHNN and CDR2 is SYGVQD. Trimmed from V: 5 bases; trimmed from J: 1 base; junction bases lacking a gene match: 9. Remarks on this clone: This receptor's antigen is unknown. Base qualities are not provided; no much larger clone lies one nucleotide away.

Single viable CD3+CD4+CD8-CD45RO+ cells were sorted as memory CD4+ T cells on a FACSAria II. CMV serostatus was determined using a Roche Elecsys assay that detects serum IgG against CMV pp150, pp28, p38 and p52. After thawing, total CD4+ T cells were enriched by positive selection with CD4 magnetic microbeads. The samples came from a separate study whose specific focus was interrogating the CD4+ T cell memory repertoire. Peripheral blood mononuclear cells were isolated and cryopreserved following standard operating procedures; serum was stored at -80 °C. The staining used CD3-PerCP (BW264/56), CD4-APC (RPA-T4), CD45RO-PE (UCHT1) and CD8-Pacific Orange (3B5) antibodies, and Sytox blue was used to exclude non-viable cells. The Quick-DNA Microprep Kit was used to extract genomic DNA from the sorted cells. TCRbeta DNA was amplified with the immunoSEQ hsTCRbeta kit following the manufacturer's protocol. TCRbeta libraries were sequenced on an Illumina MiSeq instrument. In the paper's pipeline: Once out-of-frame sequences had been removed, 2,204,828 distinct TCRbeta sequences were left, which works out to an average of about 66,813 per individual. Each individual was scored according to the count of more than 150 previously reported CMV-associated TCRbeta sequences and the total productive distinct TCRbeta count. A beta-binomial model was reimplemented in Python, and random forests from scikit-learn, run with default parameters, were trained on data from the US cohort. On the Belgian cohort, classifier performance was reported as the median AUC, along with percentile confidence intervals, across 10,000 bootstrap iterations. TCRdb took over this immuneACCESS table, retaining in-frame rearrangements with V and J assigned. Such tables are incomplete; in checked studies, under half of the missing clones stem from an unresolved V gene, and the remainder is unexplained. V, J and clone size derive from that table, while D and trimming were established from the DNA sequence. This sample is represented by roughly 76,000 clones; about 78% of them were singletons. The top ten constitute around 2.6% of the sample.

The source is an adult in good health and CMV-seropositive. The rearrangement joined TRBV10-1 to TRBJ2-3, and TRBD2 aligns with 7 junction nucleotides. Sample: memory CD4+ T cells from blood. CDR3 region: CASSQTSGAGTDTQYF. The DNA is TGCGCCAGCAGTCAAACGAGCGGGGCGGGCACAGATACGCAGTATTTT.